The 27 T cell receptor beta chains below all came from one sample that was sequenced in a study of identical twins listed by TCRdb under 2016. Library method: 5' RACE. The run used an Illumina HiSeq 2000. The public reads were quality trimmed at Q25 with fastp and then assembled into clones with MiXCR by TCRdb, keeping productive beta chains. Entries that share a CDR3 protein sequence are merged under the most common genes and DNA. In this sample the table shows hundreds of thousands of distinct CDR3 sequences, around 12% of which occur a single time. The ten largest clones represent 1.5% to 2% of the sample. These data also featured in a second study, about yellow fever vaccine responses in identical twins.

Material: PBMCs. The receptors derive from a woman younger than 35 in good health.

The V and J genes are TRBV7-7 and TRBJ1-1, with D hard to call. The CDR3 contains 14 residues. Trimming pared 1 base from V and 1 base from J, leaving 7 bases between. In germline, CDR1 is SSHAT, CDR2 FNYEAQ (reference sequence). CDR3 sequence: CASSLGRQNTEAFF. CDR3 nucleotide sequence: TGTGCCAGCAGCTTAGGACGACAGAACACTGAAGCTTTCTTT.

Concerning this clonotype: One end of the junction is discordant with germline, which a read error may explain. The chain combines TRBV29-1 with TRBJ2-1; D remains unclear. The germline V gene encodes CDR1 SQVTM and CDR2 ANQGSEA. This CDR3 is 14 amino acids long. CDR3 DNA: TGCAGCGTTCAAGAAATTGGGGCCTACAATGAGCAGTTCTTC. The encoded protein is CSVQEIGAYNEQFF.

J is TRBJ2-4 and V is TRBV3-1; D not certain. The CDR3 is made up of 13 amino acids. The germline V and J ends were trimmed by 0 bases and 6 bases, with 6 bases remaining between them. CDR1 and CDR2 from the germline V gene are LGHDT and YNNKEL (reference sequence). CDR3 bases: TGTGCCAGCAGCCAAGAGGGCCCAAACATTCAGTACTTC. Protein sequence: CASSQEGPNIQYF.

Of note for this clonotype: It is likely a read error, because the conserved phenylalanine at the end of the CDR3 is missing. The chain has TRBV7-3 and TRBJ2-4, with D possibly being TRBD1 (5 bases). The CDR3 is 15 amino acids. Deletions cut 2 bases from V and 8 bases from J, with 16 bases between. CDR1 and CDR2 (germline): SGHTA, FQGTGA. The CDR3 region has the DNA TGTGCCAGCAGCTTATCCCGGACACAGAAAGACATTCAGTACCTC. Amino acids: CASSLSRTQKDIQYL.

CDR3 bases: TGTGCCAGCAGCATCGCGACAGGCCTCTACACCTTC. It is translated as CASSIATGLYTF. The chain has TRBV7-9 and TRBJ1-2; TRBD1 is a possible D gene (6 bases). CDR3 length equals 12 residues. V shed 5 bases and J shed 10 bases, with 14 bases lying between them. The V gene's germline CDR1 is SEHNR and CDR2 FQNEAQ (reference sequence).

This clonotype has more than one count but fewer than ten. CDR3 region: CASSQYTGDRVQGEQYV. The CDR3 DNA reads TGTGCCAGCAGCCAATACACCGGGGACAGGGTACAAGGGGAGCAGTACGTC. The chain couples TRBV3-1 to TRBJ2-7; 9 nucleotides align to TRBD1. Germline loops: CDR1 LGHDT, CDR2 YNNKEL (reference sequence). Unmatched junction bases numbered 15, after V lost 2 bases and J lost 7 bases. The CDR3 contains 17 residues.

The CDR3 reads CASSFTGAGSGNTIYF. The DNA for the CDR3 is TGTGCCAGCAGCTTTACAGGGGCTGGCTCTGGAAACACCATATATTTT. The chain has TRBV7-8 and TRBJ1-3; 7 bases are a match to TRBD1. Germline lookup yields CDR1 SGHVS and CDR2 FQNEAQ. V shed 3 bases and J 0 bases; nucleotides not matched to a gene: 5. There are 16 residues in the CDR3.

The CDR3: CASRLTGGDEQFF. Here the CDR3 DNA reads TGTGCCAGCAGGCTTACAGGGGGGGATGAGCAGTTCTTC. The chain joins TRBV12-3 or TRBV12-4 to TRBJ2-1; weak D call: TRBD1 (8 bases). Trimming left V 6 bases short and J 8 bases short, with 14 bases between. CDR3 length: 13 amino acids.

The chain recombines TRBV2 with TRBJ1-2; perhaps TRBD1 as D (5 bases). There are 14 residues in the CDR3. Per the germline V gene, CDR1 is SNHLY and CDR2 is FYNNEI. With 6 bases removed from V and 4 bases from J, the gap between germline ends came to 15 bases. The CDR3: CASSRDLGAYGYTF. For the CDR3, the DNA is TGTGCCAGCAGCCGGGACCTAGGGGCCTATGGCTACACCTTC.

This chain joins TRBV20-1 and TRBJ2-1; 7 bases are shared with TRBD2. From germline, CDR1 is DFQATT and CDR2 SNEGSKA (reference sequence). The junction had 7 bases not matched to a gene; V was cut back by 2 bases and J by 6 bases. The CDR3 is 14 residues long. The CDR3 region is CSARPGLLSNEQFF. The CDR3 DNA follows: TGCAGTGCTAGACCGGGACTACTCTCCAATGAGCAGTTCTTC.

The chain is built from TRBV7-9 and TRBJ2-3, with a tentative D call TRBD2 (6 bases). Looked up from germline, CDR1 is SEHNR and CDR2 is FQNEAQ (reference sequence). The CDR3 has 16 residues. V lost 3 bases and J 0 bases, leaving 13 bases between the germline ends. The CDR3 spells CASSFSGPSSTDTQYF. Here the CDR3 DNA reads TGTGCCAGCAGCTTTAGCGGACCCTCTAGCACAGATACGCAGTATTTT.

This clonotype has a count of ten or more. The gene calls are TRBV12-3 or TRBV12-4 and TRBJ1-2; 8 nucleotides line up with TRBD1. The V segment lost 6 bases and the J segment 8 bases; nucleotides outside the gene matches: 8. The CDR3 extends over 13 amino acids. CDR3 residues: CASSPDRGRGYTF. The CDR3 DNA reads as TGTGCCAGCAGCCCAGACAGGGGTCGGGGCTACACCTTC.

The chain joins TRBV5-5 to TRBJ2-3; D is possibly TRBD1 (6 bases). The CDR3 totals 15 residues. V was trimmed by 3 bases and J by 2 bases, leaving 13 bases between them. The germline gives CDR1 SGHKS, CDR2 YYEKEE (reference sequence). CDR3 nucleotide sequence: TGTGCCAGCAGCTGGTCGGGGACAAACACAGATACGCAGTATTTT. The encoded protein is CASSWSGTNTDTQYF. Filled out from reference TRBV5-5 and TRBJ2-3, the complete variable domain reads DAGVTQSPTHLIKTRGQQVTLRCSPISGHKSVSWYQQVLGQGPQFIFQYYEKEERGRGNFPDRFSARQFPNYSSELNVNALLLGDSALYLCASSWSGTNTDTQYFGPGTRLTVL.

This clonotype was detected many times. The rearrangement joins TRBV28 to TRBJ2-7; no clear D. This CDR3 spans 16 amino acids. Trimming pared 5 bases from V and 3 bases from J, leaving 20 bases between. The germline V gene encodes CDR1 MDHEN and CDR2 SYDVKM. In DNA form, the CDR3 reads TGTGCCAGCAGTCCCCGCCCTCCCCGTTCGTTCTACGAGCAGTACTTC. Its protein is CASSPRPPRSFYEQYF. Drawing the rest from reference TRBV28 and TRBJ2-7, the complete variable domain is DVKVTQSSRYLVKRTGEKVFLECVQDMDHENMFWYRQDPGLGLRLIYFSYDVKMKEKGDIPEGYSVSREKKERFSLILESASTNQTSMYLCASSPRPPRSFYEQYFGPGTRLTVT.

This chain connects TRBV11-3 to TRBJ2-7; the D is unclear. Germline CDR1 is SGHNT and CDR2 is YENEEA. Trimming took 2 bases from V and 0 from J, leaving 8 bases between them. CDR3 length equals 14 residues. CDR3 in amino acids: CASSLFQSSYEQYF. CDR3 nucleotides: TGTGCCAGCAGCTTATTCCAGAGCTCCTACGAGCAGTACTTC. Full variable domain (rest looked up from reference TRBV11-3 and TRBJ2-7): EAGVVQSPRYKIIEKKQPVAFWCNPISGHNTLYWYLQNLGQGPELLIRYENEEAVDDSQLPKDRFSAERLKGVDSTLKIQPAELGDSAVYLCASSLFQSSYEQYFGPGTRLTVT.

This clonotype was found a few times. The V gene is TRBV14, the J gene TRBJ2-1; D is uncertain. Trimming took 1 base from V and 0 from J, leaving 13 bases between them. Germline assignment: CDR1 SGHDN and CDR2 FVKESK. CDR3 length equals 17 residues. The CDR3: CASSQGPSFSSYNEQFF. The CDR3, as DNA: TGTGCCAGCAGCCAAGGTCCCTCATTTAGCTCCTACAATGAGCAGTTCTTC.

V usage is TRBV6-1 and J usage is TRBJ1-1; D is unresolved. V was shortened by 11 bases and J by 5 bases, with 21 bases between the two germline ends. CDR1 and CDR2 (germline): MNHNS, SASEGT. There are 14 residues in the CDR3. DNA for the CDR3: TGTGCCGGTCGAGGTCCGGGAGGAGGTACTGAAGCTTTCTTT. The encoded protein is CAGRGPGGGTEAFF.

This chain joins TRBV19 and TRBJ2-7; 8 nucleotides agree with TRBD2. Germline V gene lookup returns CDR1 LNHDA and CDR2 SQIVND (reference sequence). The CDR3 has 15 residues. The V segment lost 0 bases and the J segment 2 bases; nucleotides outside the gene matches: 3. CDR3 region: CASSIDQREPYEQYF. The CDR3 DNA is TGTGCCAGTAGTATAGATCAGCGGGAGCCCTACGAGCAGTACTTC. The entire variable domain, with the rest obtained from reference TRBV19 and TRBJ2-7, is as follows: DGGITQSPKYLFRKEGQNVTLSCEQNLNHDAMYWYRQDPGQGLRLIYYSQIVNDFQKGDIAEGYSVSREKKESFPLTVTSAQKNPTAFYLCASSIDQREPYEQYFGPGTRLTVT.

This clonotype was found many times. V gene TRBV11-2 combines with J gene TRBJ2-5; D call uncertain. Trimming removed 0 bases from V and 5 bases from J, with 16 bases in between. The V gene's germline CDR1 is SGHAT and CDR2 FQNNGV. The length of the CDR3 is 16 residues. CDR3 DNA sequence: TGTGCCAGCAGCTTAGATTCCCTTGACACTGGTGAGACCCAGTACTTC. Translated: CASSLDSLDTGETQYF.

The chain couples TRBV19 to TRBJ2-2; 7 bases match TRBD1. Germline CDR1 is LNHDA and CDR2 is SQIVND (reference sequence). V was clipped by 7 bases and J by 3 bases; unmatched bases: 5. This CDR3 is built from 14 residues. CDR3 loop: CASTPTGHTGELFF. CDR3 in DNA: TGTGCCAGTACCCCGACAGGGCACACCGGGGAGCTGTTTTTT.

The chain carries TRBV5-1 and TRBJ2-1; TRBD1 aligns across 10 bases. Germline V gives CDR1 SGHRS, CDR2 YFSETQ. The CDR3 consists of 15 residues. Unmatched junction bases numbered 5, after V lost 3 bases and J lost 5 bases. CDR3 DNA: TGCGCCAGCAGCTGGGGACAGGGGAGGGACAATGAGCAGTTCTTC. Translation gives CASSWGQGRDNEQFF.

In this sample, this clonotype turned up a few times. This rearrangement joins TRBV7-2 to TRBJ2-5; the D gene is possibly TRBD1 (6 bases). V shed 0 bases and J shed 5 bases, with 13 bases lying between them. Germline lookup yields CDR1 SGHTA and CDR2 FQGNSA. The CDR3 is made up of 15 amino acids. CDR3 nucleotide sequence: TGTGCCAGCAGCTTAGCGGAACAGGGTGGCGAGACCCAGTACTTC. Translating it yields CASSLAEQGGETQYF.

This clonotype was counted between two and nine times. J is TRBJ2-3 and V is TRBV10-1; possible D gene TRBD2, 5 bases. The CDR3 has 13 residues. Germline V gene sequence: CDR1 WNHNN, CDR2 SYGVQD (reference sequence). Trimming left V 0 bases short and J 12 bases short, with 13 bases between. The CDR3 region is CASSESWGSGQYF. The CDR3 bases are TGCGCCAGCAGTGAGTCATGGGGAAGCGGACAGTATTTT.

The CDR3 DNA follows: TGTGCCAGCAGCTCGCTGCGGACCCACTACGAGCAGTACTTC. Encoded protein: CASSSLRTHYEQYF. The V and J genes are TRBV5-4 and TRBJ2-7; D is unclear. Germline CDR1 SGHNT, CDR2 YYREEE (reference sequence). The CDR3 is 14 residues long. Trimming pared 3 bases from V and 3 bases from J, leaving 13 bases between. Looking up the rest from reference TRBV5-4 and TRBJ2-7 gives the full variable domain: ETGVTQSPTHLIKTRGQQVTLRCSSQSGHNTVSWYQQALGQGPQFIFQYYREEENGRGNFPPRFSGLQFPNYSSELNVNALELDDSALYLCASSSLRTHYEQYFGPGTRLTVT.

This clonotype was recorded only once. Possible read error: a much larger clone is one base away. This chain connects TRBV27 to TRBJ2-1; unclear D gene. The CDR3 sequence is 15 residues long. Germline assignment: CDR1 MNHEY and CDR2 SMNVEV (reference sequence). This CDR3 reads CASSPTHQAYSEQFF. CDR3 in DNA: TGTGCCAGCAGTCCTACCCATCAGGCCTACAGTGAGCAGTTCTTC.

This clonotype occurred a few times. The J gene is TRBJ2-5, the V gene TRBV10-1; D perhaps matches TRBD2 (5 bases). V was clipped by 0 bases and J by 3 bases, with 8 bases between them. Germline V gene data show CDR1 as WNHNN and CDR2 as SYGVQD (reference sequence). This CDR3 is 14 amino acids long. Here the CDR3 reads CASSESREKETQYF. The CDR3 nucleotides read TGCGCCAGCAGTGAGTCGAGGGAAAAAGAGACCCAGTACTTC.

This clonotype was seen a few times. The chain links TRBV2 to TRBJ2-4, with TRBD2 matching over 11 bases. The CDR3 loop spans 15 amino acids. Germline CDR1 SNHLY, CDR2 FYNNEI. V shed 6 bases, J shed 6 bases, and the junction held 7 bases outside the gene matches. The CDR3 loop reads CASSVGTSGSNIQYF. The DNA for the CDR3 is TGTGCCAGCAGCGTTGGGACTAGCGGCTCAAACATTCAGTACTTC.